This T cell receptor beta chain appears in the sequencing data of a study of shared clonotypes between healthy human individuals. Study results and caveats: Between several donors, naive CD4 clonotypes were shared at a level of about 5%.

The ends were cut back, 2 bases at V and 5 bases at J, with 7 bases in the middle. This CDR3 is built from 12 residues. Germline V gene lookup returns CDR1 MNHNS and CDR2 SASEGT. Regarding this clone: Its cognate antigen is unknown.

Here immunoSEQ multiplex PCR was the method, and the copy in TCRdb shows in-frame clones only, minus some. The table shows about 1.5 million clones, with 95% to 99% occurring only once. The chain is built from TRBV6-1 and TRBJ2-7, with D uncertain. The sequenced sample consisted of naive CD4+ T cells sorted from blood. Stated subset: CD45RA+ positively selected. The clonotype comes from a man between 25 and 39 years old in good health. The CDR3 nucleotides read TGTGCCAGCAGTGAAAAGGTCCACGAGCAGTACTTC. It specifies CASSEKVHEQYF.